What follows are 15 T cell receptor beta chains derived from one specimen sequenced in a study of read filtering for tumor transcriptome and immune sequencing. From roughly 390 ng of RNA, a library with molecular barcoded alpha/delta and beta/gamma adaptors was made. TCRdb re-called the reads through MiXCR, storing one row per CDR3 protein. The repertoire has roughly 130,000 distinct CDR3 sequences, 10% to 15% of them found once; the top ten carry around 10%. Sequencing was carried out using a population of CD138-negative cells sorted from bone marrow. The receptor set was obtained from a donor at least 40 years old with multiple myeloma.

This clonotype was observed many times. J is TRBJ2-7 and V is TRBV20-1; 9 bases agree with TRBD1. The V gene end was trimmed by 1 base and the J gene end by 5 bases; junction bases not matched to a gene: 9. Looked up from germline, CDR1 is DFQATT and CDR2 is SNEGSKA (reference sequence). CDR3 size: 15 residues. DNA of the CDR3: TGCAGTGCTAGAGGGGATCCGGGACAGGGCGACGAGCAGTACTTC. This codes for CSARGDPGQGDEQYF.

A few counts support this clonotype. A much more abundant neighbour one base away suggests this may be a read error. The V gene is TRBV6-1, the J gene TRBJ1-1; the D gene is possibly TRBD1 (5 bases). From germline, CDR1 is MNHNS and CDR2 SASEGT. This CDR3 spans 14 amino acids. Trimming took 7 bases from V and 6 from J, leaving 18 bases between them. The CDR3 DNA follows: TGTGCCAGCACCCAATTTGCAGCGGGGCCTGAAGCTTTCTTT. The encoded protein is CASTQFAAGPEAFF.

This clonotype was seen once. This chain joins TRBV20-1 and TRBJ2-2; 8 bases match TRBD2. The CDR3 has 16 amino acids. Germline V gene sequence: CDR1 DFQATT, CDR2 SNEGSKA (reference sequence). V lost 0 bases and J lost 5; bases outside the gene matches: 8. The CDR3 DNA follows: TGCAGTGCTAGAGATAGGAGAGCGGGGGATACCGGGGAGCTGTTTTTT. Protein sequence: CSARDRRAGDTGELFF.

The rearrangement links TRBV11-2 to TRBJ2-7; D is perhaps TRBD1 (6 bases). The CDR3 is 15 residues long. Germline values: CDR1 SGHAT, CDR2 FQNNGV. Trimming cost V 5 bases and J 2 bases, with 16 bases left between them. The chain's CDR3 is CASSQGRSATYEQYF. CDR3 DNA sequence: TGTGCCAGCAGCCAGGGGCGGTCCGCTACCTACGAGCAGTACTTC.

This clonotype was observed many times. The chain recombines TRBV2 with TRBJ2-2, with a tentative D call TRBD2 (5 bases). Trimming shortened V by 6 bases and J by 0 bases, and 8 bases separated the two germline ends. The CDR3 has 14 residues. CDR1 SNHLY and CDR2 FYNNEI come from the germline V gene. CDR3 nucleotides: TGTGCCAGCAGGATCGGGGCGAACACCGGGGAGCTGTTTTTT. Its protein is CASRIGANTGELFF.

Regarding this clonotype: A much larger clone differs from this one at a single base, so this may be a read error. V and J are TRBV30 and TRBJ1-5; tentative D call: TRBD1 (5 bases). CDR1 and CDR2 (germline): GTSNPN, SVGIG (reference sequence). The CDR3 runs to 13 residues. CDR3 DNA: TGTGCCTGGACAGGGAACGGCAATCAGTCCCAGCATTTT. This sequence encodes CAWTGNGNQSQHF.

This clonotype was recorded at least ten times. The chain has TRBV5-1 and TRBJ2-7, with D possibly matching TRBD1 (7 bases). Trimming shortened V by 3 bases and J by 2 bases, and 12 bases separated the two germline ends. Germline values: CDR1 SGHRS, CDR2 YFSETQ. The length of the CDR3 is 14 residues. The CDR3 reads CASSSQGTPYEQYF. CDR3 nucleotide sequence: TGCGCCAGCAGCTCACAGGGGACTCCCTACGAGCAGTACTTC.

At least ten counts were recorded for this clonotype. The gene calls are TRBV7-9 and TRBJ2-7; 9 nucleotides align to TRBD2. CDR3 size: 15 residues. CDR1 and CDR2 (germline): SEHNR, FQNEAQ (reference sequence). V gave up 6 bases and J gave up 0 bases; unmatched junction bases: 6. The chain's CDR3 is CASSGSGRRSYEQYF. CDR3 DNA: TGTGCCAGCAGTGGGAGCGGGAGGCGCTCCTACGAGCAGTACTTC.

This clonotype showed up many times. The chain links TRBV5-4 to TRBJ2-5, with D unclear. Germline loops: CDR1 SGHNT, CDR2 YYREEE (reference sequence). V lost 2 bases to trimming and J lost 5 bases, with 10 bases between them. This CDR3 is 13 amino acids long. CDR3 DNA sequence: TGTGCCAGCAGCTTAGTAGATTCGGAGACCCAGTACTTC. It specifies CASSLVDSETQYF.

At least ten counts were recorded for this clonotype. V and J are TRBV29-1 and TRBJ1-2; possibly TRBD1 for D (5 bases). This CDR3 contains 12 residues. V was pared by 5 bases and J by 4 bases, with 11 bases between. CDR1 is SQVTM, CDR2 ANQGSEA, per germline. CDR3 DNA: TGCAGCGTTAACTGGGACCGCTATGGCTACACCTTC. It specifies CSVNWDRYGYTF.

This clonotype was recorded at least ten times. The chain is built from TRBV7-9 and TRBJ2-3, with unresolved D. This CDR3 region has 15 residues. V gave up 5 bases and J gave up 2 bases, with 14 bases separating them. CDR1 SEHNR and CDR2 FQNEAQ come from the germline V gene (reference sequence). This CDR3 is CASSPDQDNTDTQYF. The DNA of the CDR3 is TGTGCCAGCAGCCCAGACCAGGATAACACAGATACGCAGTATTTT.

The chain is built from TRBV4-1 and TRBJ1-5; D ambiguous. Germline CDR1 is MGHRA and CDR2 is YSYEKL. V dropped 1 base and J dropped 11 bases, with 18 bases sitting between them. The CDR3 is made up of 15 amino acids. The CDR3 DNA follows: TGCGCCAGCAGCCAAGGTGGCCAGGCGGTTATAGCCCAGCATTTT. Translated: CASSQGGQAVIAQHF.

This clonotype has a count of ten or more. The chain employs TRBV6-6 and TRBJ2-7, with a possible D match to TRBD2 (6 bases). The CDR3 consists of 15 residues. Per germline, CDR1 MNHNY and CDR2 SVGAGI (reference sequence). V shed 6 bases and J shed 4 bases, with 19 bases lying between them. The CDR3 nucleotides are TGTGCCAGCAGCTCCTCCCCGACTAGGATGTACGAGCAGTACTTC. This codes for CASSSSPTRMYEQYF.

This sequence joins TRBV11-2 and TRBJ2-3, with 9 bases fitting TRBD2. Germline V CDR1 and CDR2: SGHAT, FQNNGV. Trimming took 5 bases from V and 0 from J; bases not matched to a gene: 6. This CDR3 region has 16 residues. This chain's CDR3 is CASSVSGGLSTDTQYF. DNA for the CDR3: TGTGCCAGCAGCGTTAGCGGGGGACTGAGCACAGATACGCAGTATTTT. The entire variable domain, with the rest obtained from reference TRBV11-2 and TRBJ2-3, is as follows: EAGVAQSPRYKIIEKRQSVAFWCNPISGHATLYWYQQILGQGPKLLIQFQNNGVVDDSQLPKDRFSAERLKGVDSTLKIQPAKLEDSAVYLCASSVSGGLSTDTQYFGPGTRLTVL.

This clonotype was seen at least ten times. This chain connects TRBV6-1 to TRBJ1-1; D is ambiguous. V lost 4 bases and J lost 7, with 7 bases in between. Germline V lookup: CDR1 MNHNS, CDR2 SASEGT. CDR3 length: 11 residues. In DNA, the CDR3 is TGTGCCAGCAGTGGACAACTTGAAGCTTTCTTT. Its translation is CASSGQLEAFF.